This record concerns one T cell receptor beta chain sequence. The V gene end was trimmed by 6 bases and the J gene end by 7 bases; junction bases not matched to a gene: 15. CDR1 DFQATT and CDR2 SNEGSKA come from the germline V gene (reference sequence). The CDR3 contains 16 residues. TCRdb processed the RT-PCR reads anew with MiXCR; each CDR3 protein has one entry. The repertoire has about 700,000 distinct CDR3 sequences, 13% to 15% of them found once; the top ten carry around 3.3%. This TCR was sampled from a female donor in good health, serving as a healthy control. V usage is TRBV20-1 and J usage is TRBJ2-2; 9 nucleotides line up with TRBD2. Sequencing used memory CD4+ T cells from blood. The CDR3 here is CSASTGVAGEVGELFF. The CDR3 DNA reads as TGCAGTGCCTCGACTGGGGTAGCGGGAGAGGTCGGGGAGCTGTTTTTT.